This T cell receptor beta chain was captured by sequencing in a study of T cell clonality in common variable immunodeficiency. Findings and limits, study-wide: Fewer deletions and N-nucleotide insertions were reportedly seen in common variable immunodeficiency TCR beta sequences.

CVID subjects were neither ill nor on immunomodulatory or immunosuppressive medication at sampling. Generated by immunoSEQ multiplex PCR, the TCRdb table keeps only in-frame clones and is missing some. Altogether 30,000 to 40,000 clones were found in the sample, and no singletons occur. This clone was observed a handful of times. Its antigen remains unidentified. The read halts 3 residues ahead of the CDR3 end, with the missing end drawn from the germline J gene. V shed 7 bases and J shed 3 bases, with 16 bases lying between them. This CDR3 contains 15 residues. The germline V gene encodes CDR1 SEHNR and CDR2 FQNEAQ (reference sequence).

The clonotype was recovered from a human donor with common variable immunodeficiency. The J gene is TRBJ2-1, the V gene TRBV7-9; TRBD1 is a possible D gene (6 bases). The sequencing input was peripheral blood mononuclear cells. The CDR3: CASTQGGGSYNEQFF. The CDR3 bases that were read are TGTGCCAGCACCCAAGGGGGTGGGAGCTACAATGAG.